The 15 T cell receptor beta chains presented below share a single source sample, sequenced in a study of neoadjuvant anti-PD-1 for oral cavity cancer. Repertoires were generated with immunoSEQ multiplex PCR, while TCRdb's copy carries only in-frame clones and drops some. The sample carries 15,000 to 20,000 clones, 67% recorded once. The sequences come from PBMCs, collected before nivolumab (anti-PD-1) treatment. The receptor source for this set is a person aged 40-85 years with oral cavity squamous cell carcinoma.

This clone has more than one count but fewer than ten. CDR3 nucleotides: TGTGCCAGCAGCTCTCGAGGTGGGGCCAACGTCCTGACTTTC. This codes for CASSSRGGANVLTF. The chain uses TRBV4-2 and TRBJ2-6; D is unclear. Trimming cost V 5 bases and J 3 bases, with 8 bases left between them. Germline V gene data show CDR1 as LGHNA and CDR2 as YNFKEQ. This CDR3 is 14 amino acids long.

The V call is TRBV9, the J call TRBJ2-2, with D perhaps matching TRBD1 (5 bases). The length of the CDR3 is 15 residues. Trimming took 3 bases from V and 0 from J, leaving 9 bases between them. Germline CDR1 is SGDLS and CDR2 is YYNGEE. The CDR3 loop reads CASSGTPSNTGELFF. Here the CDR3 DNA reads TGTGCCAGCAGCGGGACACCTTCGAACACCGGGGAGCTGTTTTTT.

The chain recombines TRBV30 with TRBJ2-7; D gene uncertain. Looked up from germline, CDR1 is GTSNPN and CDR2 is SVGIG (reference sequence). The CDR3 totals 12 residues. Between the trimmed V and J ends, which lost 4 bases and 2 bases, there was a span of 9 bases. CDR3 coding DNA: TGTGCCTGGAATCTACCAACCTACGAGCAGTACTTC. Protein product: CAWNLPTYEQYF.

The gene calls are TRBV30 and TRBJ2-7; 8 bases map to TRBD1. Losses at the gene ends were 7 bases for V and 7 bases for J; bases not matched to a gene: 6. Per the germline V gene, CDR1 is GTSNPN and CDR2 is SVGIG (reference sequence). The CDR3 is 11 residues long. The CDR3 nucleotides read TGTGCCTCAGGGGGCGGGTATGAGCAGTACTTC. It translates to CASGGGYEQYF.

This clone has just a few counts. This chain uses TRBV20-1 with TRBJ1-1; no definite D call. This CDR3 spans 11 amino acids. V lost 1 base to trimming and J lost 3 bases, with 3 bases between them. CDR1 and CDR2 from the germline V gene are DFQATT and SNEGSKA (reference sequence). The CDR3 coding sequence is TGCAGTGCTAGAGGGGACACTGAAGCTTTCTTT. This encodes CSARGDTEAFF.

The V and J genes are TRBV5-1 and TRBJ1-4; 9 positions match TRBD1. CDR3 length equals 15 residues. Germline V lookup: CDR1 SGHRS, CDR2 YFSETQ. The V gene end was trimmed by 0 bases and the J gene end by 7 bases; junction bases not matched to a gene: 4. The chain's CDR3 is CASSLDGTGFEKLFF. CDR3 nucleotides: TGCGCCAGCAGCTTGGACGGGACAGGGTTTGAAAAACTGTTTTTT.

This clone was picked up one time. In DNA form, the CDR3 reads TGTGCCAGCAGTGATGGTAGGGGAGGGCCGACTAGCGGGAGTTTCTACGAGCAGTACTTC. It specifies CASSDGRGGPTSGSFYEQYF. V usage is TRBV2 and J usage is TRBJ2-7; 12 bases fit TRBD2. CDR3 length equals 20 residues. V was pared by 3 bases and J by 3 bases, with 18 bases of the junction left unmatched. From germline, CDR1 is SNHLY and CDR2 FYNNEI.

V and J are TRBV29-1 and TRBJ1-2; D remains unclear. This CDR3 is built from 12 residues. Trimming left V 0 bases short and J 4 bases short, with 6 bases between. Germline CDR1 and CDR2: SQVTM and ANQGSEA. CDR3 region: CSVEDSSYGYTF. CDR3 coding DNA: TGCAGCGTTGAAGACAGTTCCTATGGCTACACCTTC.

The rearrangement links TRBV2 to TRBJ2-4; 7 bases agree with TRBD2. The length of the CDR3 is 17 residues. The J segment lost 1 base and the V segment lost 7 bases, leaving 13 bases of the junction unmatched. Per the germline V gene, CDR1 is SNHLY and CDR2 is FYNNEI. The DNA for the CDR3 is TGTGCCAGCATCCCTATTGGGCTAGCGGCTGCCAAAAACATTCAGTACTTC. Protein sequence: CASIPIGLAAAKNIQYF.

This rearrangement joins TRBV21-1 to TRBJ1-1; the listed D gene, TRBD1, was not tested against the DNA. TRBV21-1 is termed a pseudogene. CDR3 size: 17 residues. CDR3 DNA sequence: TGTGCCAGCACCCCAGGGCCGTCAGGAAGGGGGAACACTGAAGCTTTCTTT. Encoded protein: CASTPGPSGRGNTEAFF.

The CDR3 DNA reads as TGTGCCAGCAGTTACTTACATCGGGACAGGGATGGCTACACCTTC. It encodes CASSYLHRDRDGYTF. The chain combines TRBV6-5 with TRBJ1-2, with 9 bases fitting TRBD1. This CDR3 has 15 residues. J lost 6 bases, V lost 1 base, and 6 bases had no gene match. Germline V lookup: CDR1 MNHEY, CDR2 SVGAGI.

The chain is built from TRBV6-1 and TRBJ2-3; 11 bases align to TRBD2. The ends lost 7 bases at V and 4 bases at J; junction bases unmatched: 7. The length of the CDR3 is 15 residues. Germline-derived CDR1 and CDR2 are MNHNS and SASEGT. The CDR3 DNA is TGTGCCAGCACGCCCGGGACTAGCGGACCAGATACGCAGTATTTT. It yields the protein CASTPGTSGPDTQYF.

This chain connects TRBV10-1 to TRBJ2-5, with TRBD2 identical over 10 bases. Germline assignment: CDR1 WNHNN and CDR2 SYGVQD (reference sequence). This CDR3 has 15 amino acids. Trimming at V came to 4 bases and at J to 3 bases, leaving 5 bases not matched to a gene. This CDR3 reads CASSGVAGGKETQYF. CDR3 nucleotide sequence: TGCGCCAGCAGTGGCGTAGCGGGAGGTAAAGAGACCCAGTACTTC.

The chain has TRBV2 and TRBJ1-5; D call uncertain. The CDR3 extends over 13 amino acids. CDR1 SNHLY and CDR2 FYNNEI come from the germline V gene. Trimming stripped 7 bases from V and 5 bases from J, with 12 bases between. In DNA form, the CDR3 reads TGTGCCAGCAATTCCGAGGGCGATCAGCCCCAGCATTTT. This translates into CASNSEGDQPQHF.

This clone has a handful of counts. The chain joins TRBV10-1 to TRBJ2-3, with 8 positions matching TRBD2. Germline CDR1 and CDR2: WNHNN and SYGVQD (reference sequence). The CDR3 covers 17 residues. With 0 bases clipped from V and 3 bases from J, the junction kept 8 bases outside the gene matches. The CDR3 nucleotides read TGCGCCAGCAGTGAGTCGGGGAGCGGGGGAGGGACAGATACGCAGTATTTT. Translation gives CASSESGSGGGTDTQYF.